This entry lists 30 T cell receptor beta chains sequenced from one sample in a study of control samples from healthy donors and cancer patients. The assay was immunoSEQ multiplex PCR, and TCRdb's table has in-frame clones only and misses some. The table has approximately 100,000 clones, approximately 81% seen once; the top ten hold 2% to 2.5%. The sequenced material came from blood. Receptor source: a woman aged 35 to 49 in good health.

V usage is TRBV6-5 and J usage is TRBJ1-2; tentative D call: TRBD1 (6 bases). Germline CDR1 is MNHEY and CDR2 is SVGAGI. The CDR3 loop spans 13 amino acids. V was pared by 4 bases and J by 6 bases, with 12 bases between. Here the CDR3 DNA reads TGTGCCAGCAGTTCGGGACACGGTAATGGCTACACCTTC. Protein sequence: CASSSGHGNGYTF.

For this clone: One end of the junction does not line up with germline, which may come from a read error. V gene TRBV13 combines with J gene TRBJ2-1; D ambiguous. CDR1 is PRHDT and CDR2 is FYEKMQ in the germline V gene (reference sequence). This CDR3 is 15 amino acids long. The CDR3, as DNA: TGTGCCAGCAGCGTAGGTTATGCCCCCTACAATGAGCAGTTCTTC. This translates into CASSVGYAPYNEQFF. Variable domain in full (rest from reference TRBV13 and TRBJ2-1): AAGVIQSPRHLIKEKRETATLKCYPIPRHDTVYWYQQGPGQDPQFLISFYEKMQSDKGSIPDRFSAQQFSDYHSELNMSSLELGDSALYFCASSVGYAPYNEQFFGPGTRLTVL.

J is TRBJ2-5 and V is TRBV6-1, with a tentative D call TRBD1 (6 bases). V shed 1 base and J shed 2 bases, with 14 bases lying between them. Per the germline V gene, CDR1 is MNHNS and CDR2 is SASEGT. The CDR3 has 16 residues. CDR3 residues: CASSEDRDTVQETQYF. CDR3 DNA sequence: TGTGCCAGCAGTGAAGACCGGGACACGGTGCAAGAGACCCAGTACTTC.

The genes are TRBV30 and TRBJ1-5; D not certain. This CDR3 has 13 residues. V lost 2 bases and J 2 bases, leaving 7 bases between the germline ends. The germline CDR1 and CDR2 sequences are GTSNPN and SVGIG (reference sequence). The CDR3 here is CAWSRVGNQPQHF. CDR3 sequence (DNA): TGTGCCTGGAGTAGGGTTGGCAATCAGCCCCAGCATTTT.

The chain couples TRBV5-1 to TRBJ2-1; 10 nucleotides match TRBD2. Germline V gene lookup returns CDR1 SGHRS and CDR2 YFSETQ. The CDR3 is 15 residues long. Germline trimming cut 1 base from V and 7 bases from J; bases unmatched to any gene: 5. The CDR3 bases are TGCGCCAGCAGCTTGTCGGCTAGCGGGGGAAATGAGCAGTTCTTC. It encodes CASSLSASGGNEQFF.

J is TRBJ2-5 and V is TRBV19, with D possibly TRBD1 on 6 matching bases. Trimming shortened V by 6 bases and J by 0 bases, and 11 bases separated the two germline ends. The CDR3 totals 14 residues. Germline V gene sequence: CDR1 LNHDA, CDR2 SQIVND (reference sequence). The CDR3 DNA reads TGTGCCAGTAGCGGACAGAGTAACCAAGAGACCCAGTACTTC. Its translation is CASSGQSNQETQYF.

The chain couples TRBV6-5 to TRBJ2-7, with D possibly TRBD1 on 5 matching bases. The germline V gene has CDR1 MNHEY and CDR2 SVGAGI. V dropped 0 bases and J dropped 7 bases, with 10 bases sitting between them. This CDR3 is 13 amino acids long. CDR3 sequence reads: CASSYSGAYEQYF. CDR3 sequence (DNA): TGTGCCAGCAGTTACTCTGGGGCATATGAGCAGTACTTC.

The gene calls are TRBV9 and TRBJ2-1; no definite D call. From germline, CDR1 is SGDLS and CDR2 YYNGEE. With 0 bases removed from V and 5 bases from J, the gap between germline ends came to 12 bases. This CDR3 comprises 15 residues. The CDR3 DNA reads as TGTGCCAGCAGCGTAGGGTGGAGATCAGACAATGAGCAGTTCTTC. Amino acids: CASSVGWRSDNEQFF.

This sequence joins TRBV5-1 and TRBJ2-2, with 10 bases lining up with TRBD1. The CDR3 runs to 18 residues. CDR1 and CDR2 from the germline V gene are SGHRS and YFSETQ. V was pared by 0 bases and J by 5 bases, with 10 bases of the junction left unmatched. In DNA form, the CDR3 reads TGCGCCAGCAGCTTGGTGGGAGTTGACAGGGGGCAGACCGGGGAGCTGTTTTTT. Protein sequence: CASSLVGVDRGQTGELFF.

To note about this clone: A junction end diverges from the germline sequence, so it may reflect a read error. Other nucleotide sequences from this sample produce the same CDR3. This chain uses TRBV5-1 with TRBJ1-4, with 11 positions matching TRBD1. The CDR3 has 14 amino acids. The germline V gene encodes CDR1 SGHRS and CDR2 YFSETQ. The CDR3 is CASSLGQGVEKLFF. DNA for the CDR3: TGCGCCAGCAGTTTGGGACAGGGGGTTGAAAAACTGTTTTTT.

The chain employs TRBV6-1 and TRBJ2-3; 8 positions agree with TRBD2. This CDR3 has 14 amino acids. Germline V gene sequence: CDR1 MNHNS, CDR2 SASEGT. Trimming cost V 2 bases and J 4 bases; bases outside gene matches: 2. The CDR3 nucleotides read TGTGCCAGCAGTGAATCAGCGGGGGCAGATACGCAGTATTTT. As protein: CASSESAGADTQYF.

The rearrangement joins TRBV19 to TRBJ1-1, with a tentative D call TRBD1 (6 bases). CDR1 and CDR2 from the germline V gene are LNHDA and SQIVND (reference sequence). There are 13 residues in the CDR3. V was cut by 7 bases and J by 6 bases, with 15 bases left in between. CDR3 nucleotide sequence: TGTGCCAGTAAGGTGGGGGGCGCCGCTGAAGCTTTCTTT. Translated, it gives CASKVGGAAEAFF.

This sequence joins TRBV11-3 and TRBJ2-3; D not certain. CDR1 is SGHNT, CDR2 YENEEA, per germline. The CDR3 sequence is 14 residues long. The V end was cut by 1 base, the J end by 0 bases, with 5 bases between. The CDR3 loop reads CASSLGSSTDTQYF. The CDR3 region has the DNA TGTGCCAGCAGCTTAGGCTCCAGCACAGATACGCAGTATTTT.

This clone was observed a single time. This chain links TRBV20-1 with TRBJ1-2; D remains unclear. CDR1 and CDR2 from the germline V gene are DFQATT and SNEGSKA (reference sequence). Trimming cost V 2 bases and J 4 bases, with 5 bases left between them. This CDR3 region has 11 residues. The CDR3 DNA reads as TGCAGTGCTAGACCCTCCTATGGCTACACCTTC. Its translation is CSARPSYGYTF.

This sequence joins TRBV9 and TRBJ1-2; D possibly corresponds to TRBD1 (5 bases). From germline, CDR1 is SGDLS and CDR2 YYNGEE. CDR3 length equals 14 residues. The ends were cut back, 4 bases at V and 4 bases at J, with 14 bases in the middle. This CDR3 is CASSIDSLPYGYTF. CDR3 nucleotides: TGTGCCAGCAGCATCGACAGCTTACCCTATGGCTACACCTTC.

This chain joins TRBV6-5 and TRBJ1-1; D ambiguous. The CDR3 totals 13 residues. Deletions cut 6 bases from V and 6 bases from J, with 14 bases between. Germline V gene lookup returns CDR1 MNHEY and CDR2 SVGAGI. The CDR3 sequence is CASREEGTAEAFF. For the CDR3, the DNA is TGTGCCAGCAGAGAGGAGGGTACAGCTGAAGCTTTCTTT.

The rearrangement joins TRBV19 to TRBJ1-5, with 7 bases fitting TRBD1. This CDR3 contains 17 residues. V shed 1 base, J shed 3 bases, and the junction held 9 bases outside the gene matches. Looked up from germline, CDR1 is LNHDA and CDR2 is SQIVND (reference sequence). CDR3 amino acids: CASSIAFRGTLNQPQHF. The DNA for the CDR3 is TGTGCCAGTAGTATAGCCTTCAGGGGGACTCTCAATCAGCCCCAGCATTTT. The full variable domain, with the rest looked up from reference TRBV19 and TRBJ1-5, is DGGITQSPKYLFRKEGQNVTLSCEQNLNHDAMYWYRQDPGQGLRLIYYSQIVNDFQKGDIAEGYSVSREKKESFPLTVTSAQKNPTAFYLCASSIAFRGTLNQPQHFGDGTRLSIL.

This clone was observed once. Here the CDR3 reads CASSPGQGLKYGYTF. In DNA form, the CDR3 reads TGCGCCAGCAGCCCTGGACAGGGGCTCAAGTATGGCTACACCTTC. The rearrangement uses TRBV4-3 and TRBJ1-2; 9 bases are shared with TRBD1. Germline V gives CDR1 LGHNA, CDR2 YSLEER. CDR3 length: 15 amino acids. V was pared by 4 bases and J by 5 bases, with 8 bases of the junction left unmatched.

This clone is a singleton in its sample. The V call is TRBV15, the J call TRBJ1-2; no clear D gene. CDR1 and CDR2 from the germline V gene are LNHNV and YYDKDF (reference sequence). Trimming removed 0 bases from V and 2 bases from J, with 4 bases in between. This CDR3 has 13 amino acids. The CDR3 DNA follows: TGTGCCACCAGCAGAGACAACAACTATGGCTACACCTTC. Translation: CATSRDNNYGYTF.

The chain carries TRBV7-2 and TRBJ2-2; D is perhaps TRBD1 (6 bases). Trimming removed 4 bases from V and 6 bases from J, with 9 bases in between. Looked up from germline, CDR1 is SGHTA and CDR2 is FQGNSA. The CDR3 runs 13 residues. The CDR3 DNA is TGTGCCAGCAGCTCCAGGGGCTCCGGGGAGCTGTTTTTT. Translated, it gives CASSSRGSGELFF.

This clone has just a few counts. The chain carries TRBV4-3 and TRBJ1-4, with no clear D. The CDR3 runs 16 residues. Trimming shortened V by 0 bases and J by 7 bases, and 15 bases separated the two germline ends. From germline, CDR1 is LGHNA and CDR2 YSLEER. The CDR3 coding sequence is TGCGCCAGCAGCCAAGATCTCCCGAATCGCCCTGAAAAACTGTTTTTT. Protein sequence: CASSQDLPNRPEKLFF.

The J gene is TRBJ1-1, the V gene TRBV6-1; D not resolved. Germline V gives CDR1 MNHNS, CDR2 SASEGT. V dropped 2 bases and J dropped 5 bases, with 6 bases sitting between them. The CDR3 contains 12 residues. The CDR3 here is CASSESMTEAFF. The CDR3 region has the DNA TGTGCCAGCAGTGAATCGATGACTGAAGCTTTCTTT.

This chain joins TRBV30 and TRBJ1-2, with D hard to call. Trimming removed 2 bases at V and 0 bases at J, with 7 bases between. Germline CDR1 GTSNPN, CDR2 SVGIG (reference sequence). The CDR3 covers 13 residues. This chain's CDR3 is CAWSPGTNYGYTF. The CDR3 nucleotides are TGTGCCTGGAGTCCGGGGACTAACTATGGCTACACCTTC.

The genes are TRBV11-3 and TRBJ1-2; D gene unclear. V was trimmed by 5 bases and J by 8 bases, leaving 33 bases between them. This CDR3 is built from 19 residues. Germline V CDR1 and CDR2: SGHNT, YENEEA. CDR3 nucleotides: TGTGCCAGCAGCACTGACACCTCGGGCCCATCACTCAACGATATGGGCTACACCTTC. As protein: CASSTDTSGPSLNDMGYTF.

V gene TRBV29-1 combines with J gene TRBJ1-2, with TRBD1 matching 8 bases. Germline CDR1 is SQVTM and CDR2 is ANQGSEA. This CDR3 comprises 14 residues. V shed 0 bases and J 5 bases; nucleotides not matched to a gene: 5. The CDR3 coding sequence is TGCAGCGTTGAAGACCGACAGGGGAGGTATGGCTACACCTTC. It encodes CSVEDRQGRYGYTF.

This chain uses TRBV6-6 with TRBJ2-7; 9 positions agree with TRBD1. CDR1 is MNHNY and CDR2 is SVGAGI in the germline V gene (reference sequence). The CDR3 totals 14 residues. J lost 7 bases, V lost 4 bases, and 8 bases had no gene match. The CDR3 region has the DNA TGTGCCAGCAGTTCCGGGACAGGGTCGGGGGAGCAGTACTTC. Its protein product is CASSSGTGSGEQYF.

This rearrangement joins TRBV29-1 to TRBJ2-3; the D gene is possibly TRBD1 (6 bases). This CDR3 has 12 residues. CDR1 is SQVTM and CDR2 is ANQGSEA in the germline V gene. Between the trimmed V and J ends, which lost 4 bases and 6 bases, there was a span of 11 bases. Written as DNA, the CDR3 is TGCAGCGTTGTGGGGGCTGGGGATACGCAGTATTTT. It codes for CSVVGAGDTQYF.

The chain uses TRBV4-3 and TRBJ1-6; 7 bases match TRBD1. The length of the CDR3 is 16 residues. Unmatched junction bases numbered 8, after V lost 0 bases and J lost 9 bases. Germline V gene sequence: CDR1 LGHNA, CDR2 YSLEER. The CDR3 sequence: CASSQDPQTGSSPLHF. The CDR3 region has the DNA TGCGCCAGCAGCCAAGACCCTCAGACAGGGAGTTCACCCCTCCACTTT.

CDR3 DNA: TGTGCCAGCAGTGACTCGAGTAGTGTCGGAGAGGGTAAGGCTGATGATGGCTACACCTTC. This encodes CASSDSSSVGEGKADDGYTF. This chain joins TRBV6-4 and TRBJ1-2; D ambiguous. The germline V and J ends were trimmed by 0 bases and 6 bases, with 29 bases remaining between them. The CDR3 contains 20 residues. In germline, CDR1 is MRHNA, CDR2 SNTAGT.

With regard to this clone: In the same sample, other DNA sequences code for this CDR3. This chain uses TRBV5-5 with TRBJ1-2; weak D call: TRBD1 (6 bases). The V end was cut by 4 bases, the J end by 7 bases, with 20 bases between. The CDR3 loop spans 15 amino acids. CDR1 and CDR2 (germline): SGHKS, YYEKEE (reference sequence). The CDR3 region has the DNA TGTGCCAGCAGCCTGTTCTCTGGGGGGCCCAGTGGCTACACCTTC. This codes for CASSLFSGGPSGYTF.